One and the same sample provided the 24 T cell receptor beta chains below, sequenced in a study of blood T cells in healthy people across ages. Together with a sample-barcoded 5' primer, a J-beta primer mix was included in a second PCR lasting about 7 to 11 cycles. TCRdb reprocessed the 5' RACE reads via MiXCR and lists one record per CDR3 protein. The sample records roughly 570,000 distinct CDR3 sequences, 25% to 30% being singletons. The specimen sequenced was blood. The receptors derive from a woman in her 70s in good health.

The chain combines TRBV5-1 with TRBJ2-5; D tentatively reads TRBD1 or TRBD2 (5 bases each). The J call may be mistaken, given a closer DNA end match to TRBJ2-1. Germline lookup yields CDR1 SGHRS and CDR2 YFSETQ. The CDR3 is 14 amino acids. This CDR3 is CASSVAQWGNEQFF. The CDR3 DNA is TGCGCCAGCAGCGTGGCCCAATGGGGGAATGAGCAGTTCTTC.

This clonotype appeared a few times. Written as DNA, the CDR3 is TGCGCCAGCAGCAGATACCGGGACAGGGGGATATCAGATACGCAGTATTTT. It translates to CASSRYRDRGISDTQYF. V gene TRBV5-1 combines with J gene TRBJ2-3, with 11 bases lining up with TRBD1. With V trimmed by 4 bases and J by 4 bases, 11 bases remained unmatched. Germline CDR1 and CDR2: SGHRS and YFSETQ. The CDR3 extends over 17 amino acids. Filled out from reference TRBV5-1 and TRBJ2-3, the complete variable domain reads KAGVTQTPRYLIKTRGQQVTLSCSPISGHRSVSWYQQTPGQGLQFLFEYFSETQRNKGNFPGRFSGRQFSNSRSEMNVSTLELGDSALYLCASSRYRDRGISDTQYFGPGTRLTVL.

This clonotype was seen only a few times. The rearrangement links TRBV6-5 to TRBJ2-1, with TRBD2 identical over 16 bases. Trimming took 2 bases from V and 9 from J; bases not matched to a gene: 10. This CDR3 is built from 18 residues. Germline-derived CDR1 and CDR2 are MNHEY and SVGAGI. CDR3 nucleotides: TGTGCCAGCAGTTACAATTTGGGGACTAGCGGGGGGGCTCGTGAGCAGTTCTTC. This encodes CASSYNLGTSGGAREQFF.

This clonotype was seen only a few times. The chain is built from TRBV10-3 and TRBJ2-3; D tentatively reads TRBD1 or TRBD2 (5 bases each). The CDR3 is made up of 16 amino acids. Deletions cut 3 bases from V and 3 bases from J, with 16 bases between. Germline CDR1 is ENHRY and CDR2 is SYGVKD. CDR3 in amino acids: CAISDYPGTGTDTQYF. The CDR3 DNA reads as TGTGCCATCAGTGATTACCCCGGGACCGGAACAGATACGCAGTATTTT.

There are a few counts of this clonotype. The chain is built from TRBV29-1 and TRBJ2-5; D tentatively reads TRBD1 or TRBD2 (6 bases each). The CDR3 contains 15 residues. Germline assignment: CDR1 SQVTM and CDR2 ANQGSEA. CDR3 region: CLGGNPGAPEETQYF. For the CDR3, the DNA is TGCCTAGGTGGGAACCCGGGGGCCCCGGAAGAGACCCAGTACTTC.

This clonotype came up a few times. The chain combines TRBV5-1 with TRBJ1-1; D unresolved. The V end lost 2 bases, the J end lost 2 bases, and 7 bases lay between the germline ends. Germline values: CDR1 SGHRS, CDR2 YFSETQ. The CDR3 runs 13 residues. CDR3 region: CASSFGDNTEAFF. The DNA for the CDR3 is TGCGCCAGCAGCTTTGGGGATAACACTGAAGCTTTCTTT.

This clonotype was detected only a few times. The chain uses TRBV5-1 and TRBJ1-1; TRBD1 agrees at 9 bases. Losses at the gene ends were 8 bases for V and 1 base for J; bases not matched to a gene: 6. This CDR3 has 14 amino acids. Germline V gene lookup returns CDR1 SGHRS and CDR2 YFSETQ. CDR3 in amino acids: CASTSTGGNTEAFF. The DNA for the CDR3 is TGCGCCAGTACATCGACAGGGGGGAACACTGAAGCTTTCTTT.

This clonotype occurred a few times. The J gene is TRBJ1-1, the V gene TRBV6-2 or TRBV6-3; a possible D gene is TRBD1 (6 bases). Germline loops: CDR1 MNHEY, CDR2 SVGEGT. The CDR3 length is 14 residues. The V end was cut by 7 bases, the J end by 3 bases, with 15 bases between. CDR3 residues: CASTRRTEYTEAFF. In nucleotides, the CDR3 is TGTGCCAGCACCCGCAGGACAGAGTACACTGAAGCTTTCTTT.

The chain is built from TRBV6-6 and TRBJ2-1, with D tentatively TRBD1 or TRBD2 (5 bases each). CDR1 and CDR2 (germline): MNHNY, SVGAGI (reference sequence). V was cut by 7 bases and J by 4 bases, with 17 bases left in between. The CDR3 loop spans 15 amino acids. The CDR3 nucleotides read TGTGCCAGCATCTCCGGGACCAGGGCTTACAATGAGCAGTTCTTC. It specifies CASISGTRAYNEQFF.

This rearrangement joins TRBV15 to TRBJ1-2, with D possibly being TRBD1 (5 bases). The CDR3 length is 14 residues. The V end was cut by 5 bases, the J end by 2 bases, with 12 bases between. CDR1 is LNHNV and CDR2 is YYDKDF in the germline V gene (reference sequence). The CDR3 DNA reads TGTGCCACCAGCTTAAAGGGGTTAAACTATGGCTACACCTTC. Translation: CATSLKGLNYGYTF.

This clonotype was seen more than once but under ten times. The rearrangement links TRBV19 to TRBJ2-4; perhaps TRBD1 as D (5 bases). This CDR3 comprises 13 residues. V was pared by 3 bases and J by 5 bases, with 8 bases between. CDR1 and CDR2 (germline): LNHDA, SQIVND (reference sequence). The CDR3 here is CASSIGRENIQYF. For the CDR3, the DNA is TGTGCCAGTAGTATCGGCAGGGAAAACATTCAGTACTTC.

On this clonotype itself: One end of the junction fails to match germline, which may point to a read error. This chain joins TRBV5-6 and TRBJ1-2, with D tentatively TRBD1 (6 bases). The CDR3 runs 14 residues. CDR1 is SGHDT, CDR2 YYEEEE, per germline. The CDR3 DNA sequence: TGTGCCCGCAGCTTGCCCGGGGGCAACTATGGCTACACCTTC. This sequence encodes CARSLPGGNYGYTF. The full variable domain, completed using reference TRBV5-6 and TRBJ1-2, is DAGVTQSPTHLIKTRGQQVTLRCSPKSGHDTVSWYQQALGQGPQFIFQYYEEEERQRGNFPDRFSGHQFPNYSSELNVNALLLGDSALYLCARSLPGGNYGYTFGSGTRLTVV.

J is TRBJ2-5 and V is TRBV3-1, with TRBD2 matching over 10 bases. In germline, CDR1 is LGHDT, CDR2 YNNKEL (reference sequence). The V and J ends lost 7 bases and 7 bases, in that order; junction bases with no gene match: 9. The CDR3 is 14 residues long. CDR3 in DNA: TGTGCCAGCACGTCTAGCGGGGGCCCCCCGACCCAGTACTTC. This encodes CASTSSGGPPTQYF.

The rearrangement uses TRBV2 and TRBJ2-3; D not resolved. CDR3 length: 12 amino acids. V shed 10 bases and J shed 0 bases, with 8 bases lying between them. CDR1 and CDR2 from the germline V gene are SNHLY and FYNNEI. CDR3 amino acids: CATRLSTDTQYF. CDR3 DNA sequence: TGTGCCACCAGACTTAGCACAGATACGCAGTATTTT.

The gene calls are TRBV6-5 and TRBJ1-4; TRBD1 agrees at 9 bases. V trimming: 6 bases; J trimming: 8 bases; junction bases outside the gene matches: 7. The CDR3 is 14 residues long. Germline assignment: CDR1 MNHEY and CDR2 SVGAGI. The CDR3: CASSPDRGVEKLFF. For the CDR3, the DNA is TGTGCCAGCAGCCCGGACAGGGGAGTGGAAAAACTGTTTTTT.

The gene calls are TRBV4-2 and TRBJ2-1; D gene ambiguous. CDR3 length: 15 amino acids. The germline gives CDR1 LGHNA, CDR2 YNFKEQ. Trimming took off 0 bases at V and 7 bases at J, with 13 bases between the two ends. The CDR3, as DNA: TGTGCCAGCAGCCAAGACATCCTTCAAGGAAATGAGCAGTTCTTC. As protein: CASSQDILQGNEQFF.

CDR3 coding DNA: TGTGCCAGCAGCTTAACGAGACAGGGTCGGGGCTACACCTTC. This sequence encodes CASSLTRQGRGYTF. V gene TRBV7-2 combines with J gene TRBJ1-2; 7 bases agree with TRBD1. This CDR3 region has 14 residues. Per germline, CDR1 SGHTA and CDR2 FQGNSA. After removal of 2 bases from V and 8 bases from J, the junction contained 8 bases not matched to a gene.

The CDR3 spells CASSSPWSAGTGELFF. CDR3 bases: TGCGCCAGCAGCTCCCCATGGAGCGCGGGCACCGGGGAGCTGTTTTTT. The chain links TRBV4-1 to TRBJ2-2; D is perhaps TRBD2 (5 bases). Trimming removed 5 bases from V and 4 bases from J, with 17 bases in between. CDR3 length: 16 residues. The germline CDR1 and CDR2 sequences are MGHRA and YSYEKL.

This clonotype came up a few times. The chain recombines TRBV28 with TRBJ2-1; TRBD2 agrees at 7 bases. The last part of the DNA fits TRBJ2-5 better; the J call may be wrong. Germline lookup yields CDR1 MDHEN and CDR2 SYDVKM. This CDR3 contains 17 residues. The CDR3 sequence is CAGAPAGAPTERETQYF. As DNA, the CDR3 is TGTGCCGGCGCGCCCGCGGGAGCACCAACAGAAAGGGAGACCCAGTACTTC.

The rearrangement joins TRBV12-3 or TRBV12-4 to TRBJ1-2, with D maybe TRBD1 (5 bases). The V gene lost 5 bases and the J gene lost 13 bases, with 17 bases spanning the gap. This CDR3 has 12 residues. The CDR3 reads CASSLSGRAATF. The CDR3 region has the DNA TGTGCCAGCAGTCTCTCCGGCAGGGCCGCCACCTTC.

This clonotype was seen many times. This rearrangement joins TRBV20-1 to TRBJ2-3, with TRBD2 as a possible D gene (6 bases). The CDR3 spans 15 residues. Germline loops: CDR1 DFQATT, CDR2 SNEGSKA (reference sequence). Trimming cost V 0 bases and J 0 bases, with 10 bases left between them. CDR3 nucleotide sequence: TGCAGTGCTAGAGAAGTGGGGGGAAGCACAGATACGCAGTATTTT. It codes for CSAREVGGSTDTQYF.

This clonotype was counted between two and nine times. The V call is TRBV10-2, the J call TRBJ2-3; D is undetermined. From germline, CDR1 is WSHSY and CDR2 SAAADI. The V end was cut by 3 bases, the J end by 0 bases, with 4 bases between. This CDR3 has 13 amino acids. CDR3 DNA: TGCGCCAGCAGTGACGACAGCACAGATACGCAGTATTTT. Translation: CASSDDSTDTQYF.

This clonotype was recorded a few times. The V call is TRBV6-2 or TRBV6-3, the J call TRBJ2-7, with 9 bases identical to TRBD1. With the DNA end fitting TRBJ2-1 better, the J assignment may be wrong. The germline CDR1 and CDR2 sequences are MNHEY and SVGEGT. The CDR3 has 14 amino acids. CDR3 sequence (DNA): TGTGCCAGCAGCCAGCGAGGGACAGGGAATGAGCAGTTCTTC. As protein: CASSQRGTGNEQFF.

The chain carries TRBV4-1 and TRBJ1-1; D is unclear. CDR3 size: 12 residues. The V gene lost 4 bases and the J gene lost 1 base, with 4 bases spanning the gap. Germline V gene sequence: CDR1 MGHRA, CDR2 YSYEKL. The CDR3 loop reads CASSRTNTEAFF. The CDR3 DNA follows: TGCGCCAGCAGCCGAACGAACACTGAAGCTTTCTTT.